The 5 T cell receptor beta chains below all came from one sample that was sequenced in a study of blood T cells in healthy people across ages (dated by TCRdb to about 2015). Libraries were constructed by 5' RACE. This sample was sequenced with an Illumina HiSeq 2500. The second PCR ran for roughly 6 to 11 cycles and used a J-beta primer mix along with a sample-barcoded 5' primer. Starting from the raw public reads, TCRdb applied fastp trimming at Q25, assembled clones with MiXCR and retained in-frame beta chains. Entries that share a CDR3 protein sequence are merged under the most common genes and DNA. The sample table shows 550,000 to 750,000 distinct CDR3 sequences, and around 21% are seen once. Clones ranked in the top ten supply approximately 3.7% of the sample. Sample: blood. The receptors were sampled from a man between 65 and 85 years old in good health.

The chain recombines TRBV20-1 with TRBJ1-4, with D perhaps matching TRBD1 (5 bases). Germline V lookup: CDR1 DFQATT, CDR2 SNEGSKA (reference sequence). V lost 3 bases, J lost 6 bases, and 11 bases lay in between. The CDR3 loop spans 13 amino acids. CDR3: CSASDGGHEKLFF. The CDR3 DNA follows: TGCAGTGCTAGTGATGGGGGTCATGAAAAACTGTTTTTT.

This clonotype was counted between two and nine times. The rearrangement joins TRBV5-6 to TRBJ2-5; either TRBD1 or TRBD2 may supply D (7 bases each). Trimming cost V 0 bases and J 4 bases, with 16 bases left between them. Germline V gene sequence: CDR1 SGHDT, CDR2 YYEEEE. There are 16 residues in the CDR3. The CDR3 loop reads CASSLVFAGGGETQYF. The CDR3 DNA reads TGTGCCAGCAGCTTGGTGTTCGCAGGGGGGGGAGAGACCCAGTACTTC.

This clonotype has more than one count but fewer than ten. The rearrangement links TRBV20-1 to TRBJ1-1; D is unclear. Germline V gives CDR1 DFQATT, CDR2 SNEGSKA (reference sequence). Trimming stripped 5 bases from V and 1 base from J, with 11 bases between. CDR3 length equals 13 residues. The CDR3 spells CSAPRTANTEAFF. In DNA form, the CDR3 reads TGCAGTGCTCCAAGGACGGCGAACACTGAAGCTTTCTTT.

The genes are TRBV5-6 and TRBJ1-1; 7 bases line up with TRBD1. Looked up from germline, CDR1 is SGHDT and CDR2 is YYEEEE. The CDR3 loop spans 14 amino acids. Unmatched junction bases numbered 3, after V lost 3 bases and J lost 1 base. The CDR3, as DNA: TGTGCCAGCAGCTCACAGGGGAGGAACACTGAAGCTTTCTTT. Translated: CASSSQGRNTEAFF.

The V and J genes are TRBV6-5 and TRBJ1-2, with 10 bases matching TRBD1. The CDR3 contains 14 residues. Germline V gene sequence: CDR1 MNHEY, CDR2 SVGAGI. Trimming took 6 bases from V and 4 from J; bases not matched to a gene: 5. The CDR3: CASRPDRGLYGYTF. In DNA, the CDR3 is TGTGCCAGCAGGCCAGACAGGGGGCTCTATGGCTACACCTTC.